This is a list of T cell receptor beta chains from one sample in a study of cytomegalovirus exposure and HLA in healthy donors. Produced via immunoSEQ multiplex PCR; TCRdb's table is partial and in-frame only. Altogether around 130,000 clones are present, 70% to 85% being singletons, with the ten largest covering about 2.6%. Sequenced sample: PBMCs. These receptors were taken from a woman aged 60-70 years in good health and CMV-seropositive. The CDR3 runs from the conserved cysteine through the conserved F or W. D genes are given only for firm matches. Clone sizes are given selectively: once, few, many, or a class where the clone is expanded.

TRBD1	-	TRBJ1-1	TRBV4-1	TGCGCCAGCAGCCAAGCCAGATATGCGACAGGGGGGAACACTGAAGCTTTCTTT	CASSQARYATGGNTEAFF
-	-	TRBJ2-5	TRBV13	TGTGCCAGCAGTCCCGACAGACAAGAGACCCAGTACTTC	CASSPDRQETQYF
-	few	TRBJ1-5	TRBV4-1	TGCGCCAGCAGCCAAGTCAGGGTTCAGCCCCAGCATTTT	CASSQVRVQPQHF
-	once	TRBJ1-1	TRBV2	TGTGCCAGCAGTGAATCACGGCAGGGGTTGAACACTGAAGCTTTCTTT	CASSESRQGLNTEAFF
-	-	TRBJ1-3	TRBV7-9	TGTGCCAGCAGGGACGGGAGAAACACCATATATTTT	CASRDGRNTIYF
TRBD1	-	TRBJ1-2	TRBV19	TGTGCCAGTAATATCCTGACAGGGGTTAACTATGGCTACACCTTC	CASNILTGVNYGYTF
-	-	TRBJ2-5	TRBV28	TGTGCCAGCCTCTGGGGCGAGACCCAGTACTTC	CASLWGETQYF
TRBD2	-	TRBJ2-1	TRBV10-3	TGTGCCATCAGCCCAGCCGGGACTAGGGTCGATGAGCAGTTCTTC	CAISPAGTRVDEQFF
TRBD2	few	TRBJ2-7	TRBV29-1	TGCCCCCTGCGGGAGGGGCTCTACGAGCAGTACTTC	CPLREGLYEQYF
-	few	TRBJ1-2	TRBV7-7	TGTGCTAGCAGCTTCGGCCGACTCCCTGGCTACACCTTC	CASSFGRLPGYTF
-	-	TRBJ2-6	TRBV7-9	TGTGCCAGCAGCCCTGGACAGTCTGGGGCCAACGTCCTGACTTTC	CASSPGQSGANVLTF
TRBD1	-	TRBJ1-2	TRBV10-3	TGTGCCATCAGTCCCGACAGGGGGCTCCAGGATGGCTACACCTTC	CAISPDRGLQDGYTF
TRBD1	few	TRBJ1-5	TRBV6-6	TGTGCCAGCAGGAGACCGGGACAGGATCAGCCCCAGCATTTT	CASRRPGQDQPQHF
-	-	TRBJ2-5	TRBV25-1	TGTGCCAGCAGTGAGAGAAGTGGAGAGACCCAGTACTTC	CASSERSGETQYF
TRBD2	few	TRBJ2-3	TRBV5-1	TGCGCCAGCCGACTTCCCTCTAGCGGGGGGGCAACAGATACGCAGTATTTT	CASRLPSSGGATDTQYF
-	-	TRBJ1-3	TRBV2	TGTGCCAGCAGTGATGACAGGAGCTCTGGAAACACCATATATTTT	CASSDDRSSGNTIYF
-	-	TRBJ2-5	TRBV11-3	TGTGCCAGCAGCTTAGCGGGCGGGCAAGAGACCCAGTACTTC	CASSLAGGQETQYF
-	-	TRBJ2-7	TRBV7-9	TGTGCCAGCAGCTCCGGGACTCCTAGCTCCTACGAGCAGTACTTC	CASSSGTPSSYEQYF
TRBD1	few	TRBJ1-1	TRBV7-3	TGTGCCAGCAGCCCGGGGACAGGATCGAACACTGAAGCTTTCTTT	CASSPGTGSNTEAFF
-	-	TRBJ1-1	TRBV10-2	TGCGCCAGTGGACGGAGGATGAACACTGAAGCTTTCTTT	CASGRRMNTEAFF
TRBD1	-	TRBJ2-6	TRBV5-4	TGTGCCAGCAGCCCGACAGGGCGTGGGGCCAACGTCCTGACTTTC	CASSPTGRGANVLTF
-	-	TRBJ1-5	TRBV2	TGTGCCAGCAGTGAGACAGCGATAAATCAGCCCCAGCATTTT	CASSETAINQPQHF
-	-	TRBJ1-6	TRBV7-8	TGTGCCAGCAGCTTAGGGTCAGGGGTTGGTTCACCCCTCCACTTT	CASSLGSGVGSPLHF
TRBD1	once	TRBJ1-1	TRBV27	TGTGCCAGCAGTCTACAGGGGACTTTAACTGAAGCTTTCTTT	CASSLQGTLTEAFF
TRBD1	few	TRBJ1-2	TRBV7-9	TGTGCCAGCAGCTCATCCGGGACAGGGGGCTTTGGCTACACCTTC	CASSSSGTGGFGYTF
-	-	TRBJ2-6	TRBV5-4	TGTGCCAGCAGCTTGGGTCCAGGGGGCGGGGGAGGCTCTGGGGCCAACGTCCTGACTTTC	CASSLGPGGGGGSGANVLTF
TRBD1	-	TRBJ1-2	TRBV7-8	TGTGCCAGCAGCCCATGGACAGGGGTTGTTCGTGGCTACACCTTC	CASSPWTGVVRGYTF
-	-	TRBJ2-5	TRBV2	TGTGCCAGCAGTCGCGACAACAGGCGCCAGAGCGTCCGGGAGACCCAGTACTTC	CASSRDNRRQSVRETQYF
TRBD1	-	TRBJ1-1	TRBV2	TGTGCCAGCAGTGCCAGGACAGGGACGAACACTGAAGCTTTCTTT	CASSARTGTNTEAFF
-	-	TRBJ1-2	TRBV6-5	TGTGCCAGCAGAATGGACTTACATAGCTACACCTTC	CASRMDLHSYTF
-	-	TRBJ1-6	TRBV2	TGTGCCAGCAGTGACAGGGGCCCCTTAGATTCACCCCTCCACTTT	CASSDRGPLDSPLHF
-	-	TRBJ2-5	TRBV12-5	TGTGCTAGTGGTGGCGGTTCGGGGGGCTTGTACCAAGAGACCCAGTACTTC	CASGGGSGGLYQETQYF
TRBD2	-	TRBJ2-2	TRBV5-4	TGTGCCAGCAGCTTGTCGGCGGGGGGCCTACCCGGGGAGCTGTTTTTT	CASSLSAGGLPGELFF
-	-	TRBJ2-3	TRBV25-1	TGTGCCAGCTTAGGGTACAGGCTCACAGATACGCAGTATTTT	CASLGYRLTDTQYF
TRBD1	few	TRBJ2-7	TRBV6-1	TGTGCCAACAGTGGGGGCGGGACAGGAGAATACGAGCAGTACTTC	CANSGGGTGEYEQYF
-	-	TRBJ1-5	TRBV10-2	TGCGCCAGCAGAAGAACAGGGCAAAGCAATCAGCCCCAGCATTTT	CASRRTGQSNQPQHF
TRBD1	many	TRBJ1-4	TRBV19	TGTGCCACCATGGACAGGGCAACTAATGAAAAACTGTTTTTT	CATMDRATNEKLFF
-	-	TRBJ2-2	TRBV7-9	TGTGCCAGCAGCTTTGCAGGTACCGCGAACACCGGGGAGCTGTTTTTT	CASSFAGTANTGELFF
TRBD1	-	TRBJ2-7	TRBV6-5	TGTGCCAGCAGACAGGGGTTCCACGAGCAGTACTTC	CASRQGFHEQYF
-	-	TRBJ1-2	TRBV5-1	TGCGCCAGCAGCCCTAGTGCCGTCGCTAACTATGGCTACACCTTC	CASSPSAVANYGYTF
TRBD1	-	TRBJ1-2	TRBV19	TGTGCCAGTAGTTTCGGAGCGGGACAGGGGGCGAACTATGGCTACACCTTC	CASSFGAGQGANYGYTF
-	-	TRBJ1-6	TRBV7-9	TGTGCCAGCAGCTTAGCACGGGCCGGGGTTTCACCCCTCCACTTT	CASSLARAGVSPLHF
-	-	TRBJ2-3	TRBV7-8	TGTGCCAGCAGCTTCGGGGTGACAGATACGCAGTATTTT	CASSFGVTDTQYF
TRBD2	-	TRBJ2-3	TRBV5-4	TGTGCCAGCAGCCTAACTAGCGCCTACACAGATACGCAGTATTTT	CASSLTSAYTDTQYF
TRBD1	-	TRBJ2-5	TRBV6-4	TGTGCCAGCAGTGACCCAGGGGGAGAGACCCAGTACTTC	CASSDPGGETQYF
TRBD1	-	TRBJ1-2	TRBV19	TGTGCCAGCAGTGGCGGACAGGCCTTTCACTATGGCTACACCTTC	CASSGGQAFHYGYTF
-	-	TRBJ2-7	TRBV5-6	TGTGCCAGCAGCTTGAGGACTGTTATCTACGAGCAGTACTTC	CASSLRTVIYEQYF
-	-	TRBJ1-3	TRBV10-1	TGCGCCAGCAGTGAGTCTAGGGGTTCTGGAAACACCATATATTTT	CASSESRGSGNTIYF
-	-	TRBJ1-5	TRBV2	TGTGCCAGCAGTTTAACGGGCAGGGGCGAATATCAGCCCCAGCATTTT	CASSLTGRGEYQPQHF
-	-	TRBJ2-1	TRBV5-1	TGCGCCAGCAGCTTAGGGGGGGGCTCCTACAATGAGCAGTTCTTC	CASSLGGGSYNEQFF
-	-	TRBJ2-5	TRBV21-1	TGTGCCAGCAGAGGGGACAGCCACAAAGAGACCCAGTACTTC	CASRGDSHKETQYF
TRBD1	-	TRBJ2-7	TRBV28	TGTGCCAGCAGCTATGGGGGACAGGAGTACGAGCAGTACTTC	CASSYGGQEYEQYF
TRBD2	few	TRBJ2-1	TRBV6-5	TGTGCCAGCAGTTACGTGAAGCGGGGGGGCGTCAATGAGCAGTTCTTC	CASSYVKRGGVNEQFF
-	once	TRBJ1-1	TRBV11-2	TGTGCCAGCAGCTTAGTCAGGAGATCGGGGACTGAAGCTTTCTTT	CASSLVRRSGTEAFF
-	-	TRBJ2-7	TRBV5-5	TGTGCCAGCAGCTTGTCACAGGTGGCCTACGAGCAGTACTTC	CASSLSQVAYEQYF
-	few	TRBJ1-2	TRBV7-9	TGTTCCAGCACCAATCCCTACGGTGAGCGGGGCTACACCTTC	CSSTNPYGERGYTF
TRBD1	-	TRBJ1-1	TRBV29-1	TGCAGCGTTCTCAGGGGGCAAGTAGAAACTGAAGCTTTCTTT	CSVLRGQVETEAFF
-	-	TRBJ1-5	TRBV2	TGTGCCAGCAGTGAACGCGGGGGGGACGGGCCCCAGCATTTT	CASSERGGDGPQHF
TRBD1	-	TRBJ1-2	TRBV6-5	TGTGCCAGCACTTCCCCGAGGGGGCTGCATGGCTACACCTTC	CASTSPRGLHGYTF